This entry concerns a single T cell receptor (beta chain). These data belong to a study of T cell changes during pregnancy in multiple sclerosis. Germline V gene data show CDR1 as SGHDN and CDR2 as FVKESK. With 5 bases clipped from V and 0 bases from J, the junction kept 4 bases outside the gene matches. CDR3 length equals 15 residues. The assay was immunoSEQ multiplex PCR, and TCRdb's table has in-frame clones only and misses some. The sample carries around 46,000 clones, 80% to 90% recorded once. This chain joins TRBV14 and TRBJ2-3, with 8 bases lining up with TRBD2. This material consisted of CD8+ T cells from peripheral blood mononuclear cells, taken in the second trimester of pregnancy. The receptor was derived from a female donor with multiple sclerosis, enrolled in a pregnancy study. The CDR3 DNA sequence: TGTGCCAGCAGCTACGGACTAGCTAGCACAGATACGCAGTATTTT. Its translation is CASSYGLASTDTQYF.